This TCR beta chain was identified during a study of post-analysis software for immune sequencing data. Study-wide context: The cohort encompassed relapsing-remitting, secondary progressive and progressive-relapsing multiple sclerosis disease courses.

This clonotype was seen many times. Its antigen remains unidentified. The CDR3 runs 15 residues. Germline CDR1 and CDR2: LGHDT and YNNKEL (reference sequence). V was clipped by 3 bases and J by 5 bases, with 15 bases between them. Study-wide results and limits: Samples made in the same batch grouped tightly together by F measure. Compared with controls, patients showed significantly lower normalized Chao1 diversity. Among five TRBV segments more frequent in patients than controls were TRBV5-6, TRBV5-1 and TRBV20-1.

Researchers reported that TCR beta cDNA libraries carried unique molecular identifiers. Out of 1 to 10 million T cells, hundreds of thousands of cDNA molecules were generated. TCRdb re-called the PCR reads through MiXCR, storing one row per CDR3 protein. The profile shows roughly 200,000 distinct CDR3 sequences, 29% of them singletons. This receptor was obtained from a girl younger than 18 with multiple sclerosis. This chain links TRBV3-1 with TRBJ2-3; D is perhaps TRBD1 or TRBD2 (5 bases each). The sequencing input was blood. The CDR3 DNA reads as TGTGCCAGCAGCCAGGATACTAGAGGGGAAGATACGCAGTATTTT. Its protein is CASSQDTRGEDTQYF.